This T cell receptor beta chain appears in the sequencing data of a study of T cells in Graves' hyperthyroidism and ophthalmopathy. General study findings and limits: In blood, most of the thyroid clonotypes expanded above 0.001 were also present.

Patients with uncontrolled infections, other autoimmune diseases, pregnancy or lactation were excluded. RNA transcripts gave rise to amplified TCR beta CDR3 regions. TCR CDR3 underwent first-round RT-PCR with the HTBI primer set. TCRdb analysed the multiplex PCR reads with MiXCR anew, one entry per CDR3 protein. The sample holds about 210,000 distinct CDR3 sequences, 17% seen once. The V end lost 0 bases, the J end lost 8 bases, and 11 bases lay between the germline ends. The CDR3 runs 13 residues. Looked up from germline, CDR1 is SGHNT and CDR2 is YYREEE (reference sequence). Concerning this clonotype: The antigen remains undetermined.

The sequence was obtained from a man aged 50 to 60 with Graves' hyperthyroidism. This sequence joins TRBV5-4 and TRBJ1-2; D unresolved. Sequencing was performed on blood. CDR3 nucleotide sequence: TGTGCCAGCAGCTTGGATGAAGGGCACGGCTACACCTTC. This gives the protein CASSLDEGHGYTF.